Shown below are 18 T cell receptor beta chains from a single sample sequenced in a study of follicular helper T cells after annual influenza vaccination. Produced via immunoSEQ multiplex PCR; TCRdb's table is partial and in-frame only. Of 8,500 to 11,000 clones in the sample, 75% to 90% were seen once. As for time point: 2015-2016 season, 7 days after influenza vaccination. The sample was CXCR5- memory CD4+ T cells sorted from blood, taken 7 days after influenza vaccination. The origin of the receptors is an adult who received the influenza vaccine.

The J gene is TRBJ2-6, the V gene TRBV19; unclear D gene. The CDR3 covers 15 residues. Germline V gene data show CDR1 as LNHDA and CDR2 as SQIVND (reference sequence). Trimming removed 5 bases at V and 5 bases at J, with 13 bases between. The CDR3 spells CASSLTPERANVLTF. The CDR3 nucleotides are TGTGCCAGTAGTCTAACCCCAGAAAGGGCCAACGTCCTGACTTTC.

The V gene is TRBV28, the J gene TRBJ1-1; unclear D gene. CDR1 and CDR2 (germline): MDHEN, SYDVKM. The CDR3 covers 12 residues. V was clipped by 4 bases and J by 10 bases, with 13 bases between them. This CDR3 reads CASSSLRVGAFF. The CDR3 nucleotides are TGTGCCAGCAGTTCTCTCCGGGTAGGAGCTTTCTTT.

The rearrangement links TRBV6-7 to TRBJ2-5, with 10 bases aligning to TRBD1. TRBV6-7 qualifies as an ORF whose function is uncertain. V gave up 9 bases and J gave up 3 bases; unmatched junction bases: 1. This CDR3 contains 12 residues. CDR3 protein: CARGQGKETQYF. CDR3 bases: TGTGCCAGGGGACAGGGGAAAGAGACCCAGTACTTC.

The chain combines TRBV4-1 with TRBJ2-5; 8 nucleotides agree with TRBD2. J was trimmed by 3 bases and V by 4 bases; bases with no gene match: 7. CDR3 size: 15 residues. Germline lookup yields CDR1 MGHRA and CDR2 YSYEKL. The CDR3 coding sequence is TGCGCCAGCAGCCCAATGGGCGGGGGGAAAGAGACCCAGTACTTC. This sequence encodes CASSPMGGGKETQYF.

The chain combines TRBV30 with TRBJ2-1, with 9 bases aligning to TRBD2. From germline, CDR1 is GTSNPN and CDR2 SVGIG (reference sequence). This CDR3 has 14 residues. J lost 10 bases, V lost 3 bases, and 10 bases had no gene match. CDR3 region: CAWRTSGGPGEQFF. CDR3 DNA: TGTGCCTGGAGGACAAGCGGGGGGCCCGGGGAGCAGTTCTTC.

This rearrangement joins TRBV7-9 to TRBJ2-3, with D possibly matching TRBD2 (6 bases). V was clipped by 3 bases and J by 6 bases, with 13 bases between them. CDR1 and CDR2 (germline): SEHNR, FQNEAQ (reference sequence). The CDR3 covers 14 residues. The DNA for the CDR3 is TGTGCCAGCAGCTTTGGAGGGGAGTCGGATACGCAGTATTTT. This gives the protein CASSFGGESDTQYF.

The V call is TRBV28, the J call TRBJ1-2, with D unresolved. The CDR3 has 15 amino acids. Trimming removed 6 bases at V and 4 bases at J, with 18 bases between. The germline CDR1 and CDR2 sequences are MDHEN and SYDVKM. CDR3 protein: CASSQRLRGGYGYTF. The CDR3 DNA reads TGTGCCAGCAGCCAAAGGCTGCGAGGCGGCTATGGCTACACCTTC.

The V call is TRBV28, the J call TRBJ1-3, with TRBD1 matching over 8 bases. The CDR3 loop spans 13 amino acids. V lost 6 bases and J lost 7; bases outside the gene matches: 5. Germline CDR1 reads MDHEN; CDR2 reads SYDVKM. The CDR3 region is CASRLDRVNTIYF. CDR3 coding DNA: TGTGCCAGCAGATTGGACAGGGTGAACACCATATATTTT.

This clone was recorded only once. The chain links TRBV5-1 to TRBJ1-1, with D perhaps TRBD1 (5 bases). The CDR3 consists of 15 residues. CDR1 SGHRS and CDR2 YFSETQ come from the germline V gene. The ends were cut back, 0 bases at V and 1 base at J, with 10 bases in the middle. CDR3 protein: CASSLEGVGNTEAFF. The CDR3 nucleotides are TGCGCCAGCAGCTTGGAAGGGGTAGGGAACACTGAAGCTTTCTTT.

The CDR3 loop is CSASLGGYTF. The DNA for the CDR3 is TGCAGTGCAAGCCTGGGTGGCTACACCTTC. The chain couples TRBV20-1 to TRBJ1-2; D remains unclear. Trimming took off 6 bases at V and 7 bases at J, with 9 bases between the two ends. Germline CDR1 DFQATT, CDR2 SNEGSKA (reference sequence). CDR3 size: 10 residues.

V and J are TRBV28 and TRBJ1-5, with D unresolved. The CDR3 consists of 12 residues. CDR1 is MDHEN, CDR2 SYDVKM, per germline. The V gene lost 3 bases and the J gene lost 5 bases, with 5 bases spanning the gap. CDR3 in DNA: TGTGCCAGCAGTTTGTCAGATCAGCCCCAGCATTTT. This codes for CASSLSDQPQHF.

The sample holds a few counts of this clone. The chain is built from TRBV7-3 and TRBJ1-6, with 10 nucleotides matching TRBD1. This CDR3 has 14 residues. CDR1 SGHTA and CDR2 FQGTGA come from the germline V gene. Trimming removed 2 bases from V and 10 bases from J; junction bases left unmatched: 2. The CDR3 loop is CASSLGQGGSPLHF. DNA for the CDR3: TGTGCCAGCAGCTTAGGACAGGGGGGGTCACCCCTCCACTTT. Combining the CDR3 with reference TRBV7-3 and TRBJ1-6 gives the whole variable domain GAGVSQTPSNKVTEKGKYVELRCDPISGHTALYWYRQSLGQGPEFLIYFQGTGAADDSGLPNDRFFAVRPEGSVSTLKIQRTERGDSAVYLCASSLGQGGSPLHFGNGTRLTVT.

V gene TRBV5-4 combines with J gene TRBJ2-2; 11 bases line up with TRBD2. Germline CDR1 reads SGHNT; CDR2 reads YYREEE (reference sequence). CDR3 size: 16 residues. J was trimmed by 5 bases and V by 2 bases; bases with no gene match: 5. This CDR3 is CASSFSGGARTGELFF. DNA for the CDR3: TGTGCCAGCAGCTTTAGCGGGGGGGCCCGGACCGGGGAGCTGTTTTTT.

This clone was observed a single time. The CDR3 DNA reads TGTGCCAGCAGTTACCCAGCTAGCGGGGGGACCTACGAGCAGTACTTC. Protein sequence: CASSYPASGGTYEQYF. V gene TRBV6-5 combines with J gene TRBJ2-7; 11 bases are a match to TRBD2. With V trimmed by 2 bases and J by 2 bases, 5 bases remained unmatched. The CDR3 has 16 amino acids. Germline lookup yields CDR1 MNHEY and CDR2 SVGAGI.

There are a few counts of this clone. The gene calls are TRBV5-6 and TRBJ2-7; perhaps TRBD2 as D (7 bases). CDR3 length: 14 residues. Germline CDR1 SGHDT, CDR2 YYEEEE. Deletions cut 0 bases from V and 4 bases from J, with 11 bases between. CDR3 sequence: CASSLVEGGYEQYF. CDR3 DNA sequence: TGTGCCAGCAGCTTGGTGGAGGGGGGGTACGAGCAGTACTTC.

In its sample, this clone was seen once. V and J are TRBV6-1 and TRBJ1-1, with TRBD1 identical over 7 bases. CDR1 MNHNS and CDR2 SASEGT come from the germline V gene. The ends lost 3 bases at V and 8 bases at J; junction bases unmatched: 6. The CDR3 covers 13 residues. In DNA, the CDR3 is TGTGCCAGCAGTGAGAACAGGGGTAGGGAAGCTTTCTTT. Its translation is CASSENRGREAFF.

The chain carries TRBV9 and TRBJ2-2, with 7 positions matching TRBD1. The CDR3 covers 15 residues. Germline-derived CDR1 and CDR2 are SGDLS and YYNGEE. V trimming: 4 bases; J trimming: 7 bases; junction bases outside the gene matches: 10. CDR3 nucleotides: TGTGCCAGCAGCTACAGACAGGGTTGGGGCGGGGAGCTGTTTTTT. This translates into CASSYRQGWGGELFF.

The CDR3 sequence is CASSVGWGETQYF. The CDR3 coding sequence is TGTGCCAGCAGCGTCGGATGGGGAGAGACCCAGTACTTC. The chain has TRBV5-4 and TRBJ2-5; D is unclear. V gave up 4 bases and J gave up 4 bases, with 11 bases separating them. The CDR3 length is 13 residues. Germline assignment: CDR1 SGHNT and CDR2 YYREEE (reference sequence).